Shown below are 3 T cell receptor beta chains from a single sample sequenced in a study of control samples from healthy donors and cancer patients (dated by TCRdb to about 2020). Library creation used the immunoSEQ multiplex PCR assay. TCRdb holds this immuneACCESS table with in-frame rearrangements only. Some clones are missing; in checked studies, unresolved V genes explain under half, and the rest has no known cause. For this sample there are over 30,000 clones; approximately 90% appear just once. The ten largest account for more than 1.5% of the sample. Sample: PBMCs. These receptors were obtained from a woman aged 40 to 49 with lung cancer.

This sequence joins TRBV19 and TRBJ1-1, with a weak D call TRBD1 (5 bases). This CDR3 region has 15 residues. The germline V and J ends were trimmed by 5 bases and 4 bases, with 17 bases remaining between them. Germline V gene lookup returns CDR1 LNHDA and CDR2 SQIVND (reference sequence). The CDR3 nucleotides read TGTGCCAGTAGTCTTCAGGGAGGGTTGGTCACTGAAGCTTTCTTT. Translating gives CASSLQGGLVTEAFF. Full variable domain (rest looked up from reference TRBV19 and TRBJ1-1): DGGITQSPKYLFRKEGQNVTLSCEQNLNHDAMYWYRQDPGQGLRLIYYSQIVNDFQKGDIAEGYSVSREKKESFPLTVTSAQKNPTAFYLCASSLQGGLVTEAFFGQGTRLTVV.

J is TRBJ1-3 and V is TRBV6-5; D ambiguous. Germline V gene lookup returns CDR1 MNHEY and CDR2 SVGAGI. V shed 6 bases and J shed 4 bases, with 13 bases lying between them. CDR3 length equals 14 residues. In DNA form, the CDR3 reads TGTGCCAGCAGGCCCTCGGGTTTCGGAAACACCATATATTTT. The encoded protein is CASRPSGFGNTIYF.

The CDR3 nucleotides are TGTGCCAGCAGTGAAGGAGCGGGAGCTAACTATGGCTACACCTTC. Encoded protein: CASSEGAGANYGYTF. This chain joins TRBV6-1 and TRBJ1-2; D not resolved. Germline V CDR1 and CDR2: MNHNS, SASEGT. The CDR3 contains 15 residues. The germline V and J ends were trimmed by 1 base and 0 bases, with 9 bases remaining between them.